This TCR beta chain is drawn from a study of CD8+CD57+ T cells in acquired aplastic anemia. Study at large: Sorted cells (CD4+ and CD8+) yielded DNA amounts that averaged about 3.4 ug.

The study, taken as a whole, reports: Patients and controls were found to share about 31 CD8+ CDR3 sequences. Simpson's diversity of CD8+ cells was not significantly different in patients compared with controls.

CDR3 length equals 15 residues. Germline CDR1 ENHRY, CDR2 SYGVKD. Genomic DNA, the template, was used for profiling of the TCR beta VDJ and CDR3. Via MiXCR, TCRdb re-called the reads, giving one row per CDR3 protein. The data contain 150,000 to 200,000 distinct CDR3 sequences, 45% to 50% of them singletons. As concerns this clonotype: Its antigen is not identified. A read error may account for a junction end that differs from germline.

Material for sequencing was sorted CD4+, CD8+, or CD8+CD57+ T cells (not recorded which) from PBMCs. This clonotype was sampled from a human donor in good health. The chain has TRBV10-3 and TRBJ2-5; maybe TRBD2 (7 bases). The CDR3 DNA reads TGTGCCATCAGAGGGGGGCCGGGACTACAAGAGACCCTGTACTTC. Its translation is CAIRGGPGLQETLYF.